This entry lists 28 T cell receptor beta chains sequenced from one sample in a study of technical replicates of blood from several donors. The method was immunoSEQ multiplex PCR; TCRdb's version includes in-frame clones alone and lacks a portion of them. This sample has some 87,000 clones, with around 96% found just once. The source material was T cells isolated from PBMCs. All receptors come from a human donor in good health.

The genes are TRBV12-5 and TRBJ2-3, with a possible D match to TRBD2 (6 bases). The length of the CDR3 is 14 residues. Trimming took off 5 bases at V and 2 bases at J, with 11 bases between the two ends. Germline CDR1 reads LGHNT; CDR2 reads FRNRAP. The CDR3, as DNA: TGTGCTAGTGGTCCGGGACTTCTCACAGATACGCAGTATTTT. It is translated as CASGPGLLTDTQYF.

V and J are TRBV6-5 and TRBJ2-1, with 11 bases fitting TRBD2. The germline V gene has CDR1 MNHEY and CDR2 SVGAGI. Trimming removed 2 bases from V and 6 bases from J; junction bases left unmatched: 6. CDR3 length: 16 amino acids. This CDR3 is CASSYTPGLAVNEQFF. Here the CDR3 DNA reads TGTGCCAGCAGTTACACCCCGGGACTAGCGGTCAATGAGCAGTTCTTC.

This clone appeared once. V and J are TRBV7-9 and TRBJ1-2; tentatively, D is TRBD1 (5 bases). CDR1 is SEHNR, CDR2 FQNEAQ, per germline (reference sequence). Trimming shortened V by 8 bases and J by 4 bases, and 14 bases separated the two germline ends. CDR3 size: 13 residues. The CDR3 sequence: CASYPGQGYGYTF. The CDR3 nucleotides read TGTGCCAGCTACCCGGGTCAGGGCTATGGCTACACCTTC.

This sequence joins TRBV4-1 and TRBJ2-1; D remains ambiguous. Germline CDR1 and CDR2: MGHRA and YSYEKL. Trimming removed 0 bases at V and 3 bases at J, with 9 bases between. CDR3 length: 15 residues. CDR3 sequence reads: CASSQEYSYYNEQFF. The CDR3 DNA reads as TGCGCCAGCAGCCAAGAGTATTCCTACTACAATGAGCAGTTCTTC.

This chain links TRBV6-5 with TRBJ1-1; D gene unclear. V lost 0 bases, J lost 4 bases, and 6 bases lay in between. Looked up from germline, CDR1 is MNHEY and CDR2 is SVGAGI. The CDR3 consists of 13 residues. CDR3 coding DNA: TGTGCCAGCAGTTACTCCCAGCGCACTGAAGCTTTCTTT. Translation: CASSYSQRTEAFF.

The chain couples TRBV28 to TRBJ2-7, with D possibly being TRBD2 (6 bases). CDR1 is MDHEN, CDR2 SYDVKM, per germline. V gave up 0 bases and J gave up 6 bases, with 18 bases separating them. The CDR3 is made up of 16 amino acids. The chain's CDR3 is CASSLWKTSGPGEQYF. CDR3 nucleotide sequence: TGTGCCAGCAGTTTATGGAAGACTAGTGGACCCGGCGAGCAGTACTTC. Supplemented by reference TRBV28 and TRBJ2-7, the full variable domain reads DVKVTQSSRYLVKRTGEKVFLECVQDMDHENMFWYRQDPGLGLRLIYFSYDVKMKEKGDIPEGYSVSREKKERFSLILESASTNQTSMYLCASSLWKTSGPGEQYFGPGTRLTVT.

The chain is built from TRBV29-1 and TRBJ2-3; D gene unclear. Between the trimmed V and J ends, which lost 4 bases and 2 bases, there was a span of 10 bases. This CDR3 spans 13 amino acids. Per germline, CDR1 SQVTM and CDR2 ANQGSEA. The CDR3 region is CSVGAQLTDTQYF. The CDR3 nucleotides read TGCAGCGTTGGAGCGCAGCTCACAGATACGCAGTATTTT.

This chain links TRBV2 with TRBJ2-7, with 12 bases aligning to TRBD2. V gave up 1 base and J gave up 9 bases; unmatched junction bases: 7. Per the germline V gene, CDR1 is SNHLY and CDR2 is FYNNEI. The CDR3 consists of 15 residues. The DNA for the CDR3 is TGTGCCAGCAGTGAAGGACTAGCGGGAGTTCAAGGGCAGTACTTC. Translated: CASSEGLAGVQGQYF. The full variable domain, rest sourced from reference TRBV2 and TRBJ2-7, is EPEVTQTPSHQVTQMGQEVILRCVPISNHLYFYWYRQILGQKVEFLVSFYNNEISEKSEIFDDQFSVERPDGSNFTLKIRSTKLEDSAMYFCASSEGLAGVQGQYFGPGTRLTVT.

V usage is TRBV7-6 and J usage is TRBJ2-7; D not certain. The germline V and J ends were trimmed by 0 bases and 2 bases, with 5 bases remaining between them. The CDR3 spans 13 residues. Germline CDR1 and CDR2: SGHVS and FNYEAQ. CDR3 coding DNA: TGTGCCAGCAGCTTAGCCTCAGCCTACGAGCAGTACTTC. Protein product: CASSLASAYEQYF.

The rearrangement joins TRBV6-5 to TRBJ2-1, with unresolved D. The CDR3 consists of 13 residues. Germline V gene sequence: CDR1 MNHEY, CDR2 SVGAGI. V was shortened by 5 bases and J by 5 bases, with 10 bases between the two germline ends. The CDR3 reads CASSSDGHNEQFF. CDR3 nucleotide sequence: TGTGCCAGCAGTAGCGACGGCCACAATGAGCAGTTCTTC.

The chain recombines TRBV4-2 with TRBJ2-7; D possibly corresponds to TRBD1 (7 bases). V was cut by 0 bases and J by 5 bases, with 14 bases left in between. Per the germline V gene, CDR1 is LGHNA and CDR2 is YNFKEQ. CDR3 length equals 15 residues. The CDR3 DNA is TGTGCCAGCAGCCAAGAGGGCAGGGGGGCCCACGAGCAGTACTTC. Its protein is CASSQEGRGAHEQYF.

This chain connects TRBV7-2 to TRBJ2-7; 8 nucleotides agree with TRBD2. The CDR3 covers 16 residues. J lost 0 bases, V lost 1 base, and 5 bases had no gene match. Germline V gene lookup returns CDR1 SGHTA and CDR2 FQGNSA. The CDR3: CASSLGASGYSYEQYF. Here the CDR3 DNA reads TGTGCCAGCAGCTTAGGGGCTAGCGGGTACTCCTACGAGCAGTACTTC.

This chain uses TRBV7-9 with TRBJ2-7; tentatively, D is TRBD1 (5 bases). The CDR3 length is 14 residues. Trimming left V 1 base short and J 2 bases short, with 9 bases between. The germline gives CDR1 SEHNR, CDR2 FQNEAQ (reference sequence). In nucleotides, the CDR3 is TGTGCCAGCAGCTTAGTAGCCAGGGCCTACGAGCAGTACTTC. Translating it yields CASSLVARAYEQYF.

V is TRBV27 and J is TRBJ2-3, with D tentatively TRBD2 (7 bases). Germline CDR1 MNHEY, CDR2 SMNVEV (reference sequence). This CDR3 is 16 amino acids long. Trimming cost V 7 bases and J 5 bases, with 22 bases left between them. The CDR3 nucleotides read TGTGCCAGCATGTGGGGGGGCGCAGGAGCAGGAGATACGCAGTATTTT. Its translation: CASMWGGAGAGDTQYF.

The rearrangement joins TRBV27 to TRBJ1-1; D might be TRBD1 (5 bases). Germline V gene data show CDR1 as MNHEY and CDR2 as SMNVEV (reference sequence). This CDR3 is built from 15 residues. Deletions cut 3 bases from V and 6 bases from J, with 17 bases between. In nucleotides, the CDR3 is TGTGCCAGCAGTTTTAAAGGACACTGGAAATCTGAAGCTTTCTTT. It yields the protein CASSFKGHWKSEAFF.

V and J are TRBV9 and TRBJ2-2; 7 positions match TRBD1. The CDR3 length is 17 residues. V trimming: 2 bases; J trimming: 2 bases; junction bases outside the gene matches: 9. The V gene's germline CDR1 is SGDLS and CDR2 YYNGEE. CDR3 nucleotide sequence: TGTGCCAGCAGCGTTGGCTTTGGGACAGCTAACACCGGGGAGCTGTTTTTT. Amino acid sequence: CASSVGFGTANTGELFF.

This chain connects TRBV28 to TRBJ2-2; possibly TRBD1 for D (6 bases). This CDR3 spans 14 amino acids. CDR1 and CDR2 from the germline V gene are MDHEN and SYDVKM. Deletions cut 3 bases from V and 6 bases from J, with 11 bases between. This CDR3 reads CASSFPDRSGELFF. Written as DNA, the CDR3 is TGTGCCAGCAGTTTCCCGGACAGATCCGGGGAGCTGTTTTTT.

The chain recombines TRBV21-1 with TRBJ1-1; the table's D call, TRBD1, was not checked against the DNA. TRBV21-1 corresponds to a pseudogene. The CDR3 contains 15 residues. The CDR3 spells CASSKERQGYTEAFF. Written as DNA, the CDR3 is TGTGCCAGCAGCAAAGAACGACAGGGGTACACTGAAGCTTTCTTT.

The chain joins TRBV29-1 to TRBJ1-2; D call uncertain. The CDR3 runs to 19 residues. Germline V gene lookup returns CDR1 SQVTM and CDR2 ANQGSEA. Trimming took off 5 bases at V and 0 bases at J, with 28 bases between the two ends. The CDR3 region is CSVFIQWQFESQSNYGYTF. The CDR3 DNA is TGCAGCGTTTTTATTCAGTGGCAGTTCGAGTCACAGTCTAACTATGGCTACACCTTC.

V gene TRBV5-4 combines with J gene TRBJ2-1, with a weak D call TRBD1 (6 bases). Looked up from germline, CDR1 is SGHNT and CDR2 is YYREEE (reference sequence). This CDR3 is 14 amino acids long. The V gene lost 0 bases and the J gene lost 6 bases, with 10 bases spanning the gap. The CDR3 loop is CASSLGGTLNEQFF. Here the CDR3 DNA reads TGTGCCAGCAGCTTGGGTGGGACACTCAATGAGCAGTTCTTC.

This chain links TRBV30 with TRBJ2-1; 8 bases align to TRBD2. The germline V gene encodes CDR1 GTSNPN and CDR2 SVGIG (reference sequence). V trimming: 2 bases; J trimming: 6 bases; junction bases outside the gene matches: 12. This CDR3 spans 16 amino acids. CDR3 sequence: CAWSPSHREGFNEQFF. The CDR3 nucleotides read TGTGCCTGGAGTCCCAGTCATCGGGAGGGCTTCAATGAGCAGTTCTTC.

The chain links TRBV9 to TRBJ2-3; the match to TRBD2 covers 9 bases. Germline V CDR1 and CDR2: SGDLS, YYNGEE. CDR3 size: 16 residues. V was clipped by 3 bases and J by 2 bases; unmatched bases: 7. CDR3 loop: CASSGRLAENTDTQYF. CDR3 coding DNA: TGTGCCAGCAGCGGCCGACTAGCGGAAAACACAGATACGCAGTATTTT.

V usage is TRBV27 and J usage is TRBJ2-7; D not resolved. The CDR3 has 12 amino acids. V lost 4 bases, J lost 1 base, and 5 bases lay in between. The germline gives CDR1 MNHEY, CDR2 SMNVEV (reference sequence). DNA of the CDR3: TGTGCCAGCAGTTCACTTTCCTACGAGCAGTACTTC. It yields the protein CASSSLSYEQYF.

This chain links TRBV27 with TRBJ2-5; no definite D call. CDR3 size: 13 residues. In germline, CDR1 is MNHEY, CDR2 SMNVEV (reference sequence). V lost 4 bases and J lost 2, with 8 bases in between. In DNA, the CDR3 is TGTGCCAGCAGTTCTCCCACTCAAGAGACCCAGTACTTC. It encodes CASSSPTQETQYF.

The chain joins TRBV9 to TRBJ2-6; D remains unclear. Trimming took off 4 bases at V and 4 bases at J, with 9 bases between the two ends. The CDR3 has 14 residues. Germline CDR1 is SGDLS and CDR2 is YYNGEE. The CDR3 DNA reads as TGTGCCAGCAGCTCCCTAGGAGGGGCCAACGTCCTGACTTTC. This sequence encodes CASSSLGGANVLTF. The variable domain in full, completed from reference TRBV9 and TRBJ2-6, reads DSGVTQTPKHLITATGQRVTLRCSPRSGDLSVYWYQQSLDQGLQFLIQYYNGEERAKGNILERFSAQQFPDLHSELNLSSLELGDSALYFCASSSLGGANVLTFGAGSRLTVL.

The chain has TRBV19 and TRBJ2-5; D gene unclear. Between the trimmed V and J ends, which lost 3 bases and 2 bases, there was a span of 19 bases. The length of the CDR3 is 17 residues. CDR1 is LNHDA and CDR2 is SQIVND in the germline V gene (reference sequence). The chain's CDR3 is CASSIWFPNGAQETQYF. CDR3 bases: TGTGCCAGTAGTATTTGGTTCCCCAACGGAGCACAAGAGACCCAGTACTTC. Complete variable domain (other parts from reference TRBV19 and TRBJ2-5): DGGITQSPKYLFRKEGQNVTLSCEQNLNHDAMYWYRQDPGQGLRLIYYSQIVNDFQKGDIAEGYSVSREKKESFPLTVTSAQKNPTAFYLCASSIWFPNGAQETQYFGPGTRLLVL.

The chain joins TRBV7-9 to TRBJ2-7; 9 bases line up with TRBD1. This CDR3 has 15 residues. Germline CDR1 and CDR2: SEHNR and FQNEAQ (reference sequence). Trimming cost V 2 bases and J 7 bases; bases outside gene matches: 9. The CDR3 here is CASSLLGQGDREQYF. The CDR3 DNA follows: TGTGCCAGCAGCTTACTGGGACAGGGTGATCGGGAGCAGTACTTC.

The chain combines TRBV9 with TRBJ2-7; tentatively, D is TRBD2 (5 bases). V was trimmed by 3 bases and J by 7 bases, leaving 11 bases between them. The CDR3 covers 12 residues. Germline CDR1 and CDR2: SGDLS and YYNGEE. CDR3 region: CASSANPGEQYF. The CDR3 coding sequence is TGTGCCAGCAGCGCCAACCCGGGGGAGCAGTACTTC.